The text below deals with one TCR beta chain. Antigen specificity is unknown. This specimen comes from a study of CD8+CD57+ T cells in acquired aplastic anemia. General study results and limits: With respect to CD8+ Simpson's diversity, patients and controls did not differ significantly.

This CDR3 has 13 residues. V lost 6 bases and J 2 bases, leaving 10 bases between the germline ends. CDR1 and CDR2 (germline): SEHNR, FQNEAQ (reference sequence). Both TCR beta VDJ combination and CDR3 sequence profiling were carried out. Genomic DNA was the template for this profiling. One entry per CDR3 protein results from TCRdb running MiXCR on the reads. The table has roughly 420,000 distinct CDR3 sequences, 55% to 75% seen once. Sequenced: sorted CD4+, CD8+, or CD8+CD57+ T cells (not recorded which) from PBMCs. This chain connects TRBV7-9 to TRBJ1-2; no definite D call. The receptor was isolated from a human donor in good health, serving as a control. Here the CDR3 DNA reads TGTGCCAGCAGTCCCTCCGGAAACTATGGCTACACCTTC. This translates into CASSPSGNYGYTF.